The entry that follows covers one TCR beta chain sequence. Its antigen is currently unknown. Assay: immunoSEQ multiplex PCR; the TCRdb copy retains only in-frame clones and omits some. The data show millions of clones, approximately 94% seen once. The data derive from a study of shared clonotypes between healthy human individuals. For the study at large: The donor pool was made up of a couple of women and three men aged 18 to 49. Every donor yielded three CD4 naive, three CD4 memory, two CD8 naive and one CD8 memory plate. General study findings and limits: Investigators collected only blood, and repertoires in tissues likely differ. Estimated clonotype richness was generally higher in naive than memory subsets.

In the naive CD8 group, cells lacked CD45RO and were positively selected for CCR7, so terminally differentiated effector memory CD45RA+ cells were left out. Per germline, CDR1 MGHRA and CDR2 YSYEKL. There are 13 residues in the CDR3. V was cut by 5 bases and J by 6 bases, with 13 bases left in between. The receptor was derived from a man aged 18 to 29 in good health. The chain joins TRBV4-1 to TRBJ1-1; D not certain. Sequenced sample: naive CD8+ T cells sorted from blood. DNA for the CDR3: TGCGCCAGCAGCGCCCATGGTAACCCTGAAGCTTTCTTT. Protein sequence: CASSAHGNPEAFF.